Following are 13 T cell receptor beta chains from one sample sequenced in a study of blood T cells in healthy people across ages. Sample-barcoded 5' priming and a J-beta primer mix drove a second PCR of roughly 7 to 11 cycles. TCRdb reanalysed the 5' RACE reads using MiXCR and keeps one entry per CDR3 protein. The table has 1.5 million to 2 million distinct CDR3 sequences, roughly 50% seen once. Sequenced: blood. These receptor sequences come from a middle-aged woman in good health.

This chain uses TRBV9 with TRBJ2-1, with D perhaps matching TRBD2 (5 bases). V lost 0 bases and J 4 bases, leaving 8 bases between the germline ends. Per germline, CDR1 SGDLS and CDR2 YYNGEE. This CDR3 has 14 residues. CDR3 amino acids: CASSVDSGYNEQFF. The CDR3 nucleotides are TGTGCCAGCAGCGTAGACTCGGGGTACAATGAGCAGTTCTTC.

This clonotype occurred many times. The chain couples TRBV7-2 to TRBJ2-3, with 8 bases identical to TRBD2. The V gene end was trimmed by 6 bases and the J gene end by 1 base; junction bases not matched to a gene: 6. The CDR3 sequence is 15 residues long. The V gene's germline CDR1 is SGHTA and CDR2 FQGNSA. CDR3 residues: CASSFRGGGTDTQYF. For the CDR3, the DNA is TGTGCCAGCAGTTTCCGGGGGGGGGGCACAGATACGCAGTATTTT.

This clonotype was detected a few times. The chain recombines TRBV5-5 with TRBJ2-7; 11 bases are shared with TRBD1. The germline CDR1 and CDR2 sequences are SGHKS and YYEKEE (reference sequence). With V trimmed by 3 bases and J by 0 bases, 14 bases remained unmatched. The CDR3 totals 19 residues. The CDR3 nucleotides read TGTGCCAGCAGCTATAAACCGGGACAGGGGGTGTCCAGCTCCTACGAGCAGTACTTC. Encoded protein: CASSYKPGQGVSSSYEQYF.

The chain recombines TRBV2 with TRBJ2-1, with no clear D. The germline V and J ends were trimmed by 7 bases and 9 bases, with 10 bases remaining between them. CDR3 length: 11 amino acids. Germline V gene sequence: CDR1 SNHLY, CDR2 FYNNEI. The DNA of the CDR3 is TGTGCCAGCAACTATGCGACTGAGCAGTTCTTC. This encodes CASNYATEQFF.

The rearrangement links TRBV20-1 to TRBJ2-1; D might be TRBD1 or TRBD2, each matching 5 bases. The CDR3 totals 15 residues. The ends were cut back, 8 bases at V and 4 bases at J, with 21 bases in the middle. Germline V CDR1 and CDR2: DFQATT, SNEGSKA (reference sequence). This CDR3 reads CSWDRGRLGYNEQFF. DNA of the CDR3: TGCAGTTGGGACCGGGGACGGCTCGGGTACAATGAGCAGTTCTTC.

The chain recombines TRBV20-1 with TRBJ2-3, with 8 bases lining up with TRBD2. V shed 1 base and J 4 bases; nucleotides not matched to a gene: 7. CDR1 and CDR2 (germline): DFQATT, SNEGSKA (reference sequence). This CDR3 comprises 15 residues. Here the CDR3 DNA reads TGCAGTGCTAGAGCCGGGACTAGTAGCGCAGATACGCAGTATTTT. It encodes CSARAGTSSADTQYF.

This rearrangement joins TRBV7-9 to TRBJ2-7; D not resolved. CDR1 and CDR2 (germline): SEHNR, FQNEAQ (reference sequence). V was clipped by 1 base and J by 6 bases, with 10 bases between them. The CDR3 has 13 amino acids. The CDR3 reads CASSLVSAPEQYF. Written as DNA, the CDR3 is TGTGCCAGCAGCTTAGTATCCGCGCCCGAGCAGTACTTC.

The chain recombines TRBV4-2 with TRBJ1-4, with D unresolved. Germline lookup yields CDR1 LGHNA and CDR2 YNFKEQ. The ends were cut back, 3 bases at V and 5 bases at J, with 4 bases in the middle. The CDR3 sequence is 12 residues long. CDR3 in DNA: TGTGCCAGCAGCCACCCGAATGAAAAACTGTTTTTT. It codes for CASSHPNEKLFF.

The chain joins TRBV12-3 or TRBV12-4 to TRBJ2-5; 8 positions agree with TRBD1. The J call is uncertain, as TRBJ2-7 better fits the DNA end. The CDR3 sequence is 16 residues long. CDR3 bases: TGTGCCAGCAGTTTAGGACAGGGGCTACTCTCTTACGAGCAGTACTTC. This encodes CASSLGQGLLSYEQYF.

The chain couples TRBV3-1 to TRBJ1-4; unclear D gene. This CDR3 comprises 14 residues. Trimming took 0 bases from V and 5 from J, leaving 7 bases between them. CDR1 and CDR2 (germline): LGHDT, YNNKEL (reference sequence). The chain's CDR3 is CASSQEPRNEKLFF. CDR3 DNA sequence: TGTGCCAGCAGCCAAGAACCCCGGAATGAAAAACTGTTTTTT.

The chain's CDR3 is CASSLDGIWGQYF. The CDR3 region has the DNA TGTGCCAGCAGCTTAGACGGGATTTGGGGGCAGTATTTT. V usage is TRBV7-2 and J usage is TRBJ2-3; D possibly corresponds to TRBD2 (5 bases). The CDR3 length is 13 residues. The germline V gene encodes CDR1 SGHTA and CDR2 FQGNSA. V was clipped by 1 base and J by 11 bases, with 13 bases between them.

V is TRBV6-5 and J is TRBJ2-5; D not resolved. The V gene's germline CDR1 is MNHEY and CDR2 SVGAGI. V was cut by 6 bases and J by 1 base, with 12 bases left in between. CDR3 length: 14 amino acids. The CDR3, as DNA: TGTGCCAGCAGCAACGGACCCAGCCAAGAGACCCAGTACTTC. Protein sequence: CASSNGPSQETQYF.

The rearrangement links TRBV29-1 to TRBJ1-2, with D possibly TRBD1 on 6 matching bases. Between the trimmed V and J ends, which lost 4 bases and 2 bases, there was a span of 14 bases. Germline V gives CDR1 SQVTM, CDR2 ANQGSEA. The CDR3 totals 14 residues. CDR3 DNA sequence: TGCAGCGTTGTGGGGGGGGGCAAAAACTATGGCTACACCTTC. Its protein is CSVVGGGKNYGYTF.